One and the same sample provided the 27 T cell receptor beta chains below, sequenced in a study of blood T cell repertoires in COVID-19. Generated by immunoSEQ multiplex PCR, the TCRdb table keeps only in-frame clones and is missing some. The sample yields some 150,000 clones, around four fifths seen once. The specimen sequenced was peripheral blood. These receptors were collected from a woman aged 40 to 49 with active or convalescent COVID-19.

The chain employs TRBV5-1 and TRBJ1-2, with 8 bases aligning to TRBD1. The CDR3 has 16 residues. With V trimmed by 0 bases and J by 2 bases, 6 bases remained unmatched. The germline CDR1 and CDR2 sequences are SGHRS and YFSETQ. In DNA, the CDR3 is TGCGCCAGCAGCTTGGACCAGGGGGCGAGGAACTATGGCTACACCTTC. Translation gives CASSLDQGARNYGYTF.

The J gene is TRBJ2-7, the V gene TRBV18; D unresolved. This CDR3 contains 13 residues. CDR1 and CDR2 from the germline V gene are KGHSH and LQKENI. Deletions cut 3 bases from V and 7 bases from J, with 13 bases between. CDR3 in amino acids: CASSPSVKSEQYF. Written as DNA, the CDR3 is TGTGCCAGCTCACCTTCCGTGAAGAGTGAGCAGTACTTC.

This clone was recorded a few times. The chain links TRBV27 to TRBJ1-2; TRBD1 is a possible D gene (6 bases). Trimming stripped 7 bases from V and 0 bases from J, with 18 bases between. Germline V gene sequence: CDR1 MNHEY, CDR2 SMNVEV (reference sequence). The CDR3 totals 16 residues. CDR3 sequence (DNA): TGTGCCAGCATTCAAAGGGGGGGGAATACTAACTATGGCTACACCTTC. Translation: CASIQRGGNTNYGYTF.

This chain's CDR3 is CASSASGGKNEKLFF. The CDR3 DNA follows: TGTGCCAGCAGCGCCTCAGGGGGCAAGAATGAAAAACTGTTTTTT. This chain links TRBV9 with TRBJ1-4, with TRBD1 identical over 8 bases. The CDR3 runs 15 residues. The germline V gene encodes CDR1 SGDLS and CDR2 YYNGEE. With V trimmed by 3 bases and J by 5 bases, 6 bases remained unmatched.

V gene TRBV28 combines with J gene TRBJ2-7, with D possibly TRBD1 on 6 matching bases. CDR1 is MDHEN, CDR2 SYDVKM, per germline. CDR3 length: 15 residues. Trimming took 2 bases from V and 3 from J, leaving 14 bases between them. Written as DNA, the CDR3 is TGTGCCAGCAGTTTAAGAGGGGGAAGCAACTACGAGCAGTACTTC. This gives the protein CASSLRGGSNYEQYF.

This chain links TRBV5-6 with TRBJ1-2; 9 bases are a match to TRBD1. CDR3 length equals 16 residues. J gave up 5 bases and V 4 bases, and 12 bases lay outside the gene matches. Germline V lookup: CDR1 SGHDT, CDR2 YYEEEE. The CDR3 here is CASSGHRDREGYGYTF. The CDR3 nucleotides are TGTGCCAGCAGCGGGCACCGGGACAGGGAAGGATATGGCTACACCTTC.

The CDR3 sequence: CASTKTPRDTQYF. The CDR3 nucleotides are TGTGCCAGTACTAAAACCCCCAGGGATACGCAGTATTTT. V gene TRBV19 combines with J gene TRBJ2-3; D is uncertain. V shed 7 bases and J shed 6 bases, with 14 bases lying between them. From germline, CDR1 is LNHDA and CDR2 SQIVND (reference sequence). The CDR3 is 13 residues long. The full variable domain, in which reference TRBV19 and TRBJ2-3 provide the parts outside the CDR3, is DGGITQSPKYLFRKEGQNVTLSCEQNLNHDAMYWYRQDPGQGLRLIYYSQIVNDFQKGDIAEGYSVSREKKESFPLTVTSAQKNPTAFYLCASTKTPRDTQYFGPGTRLTVL.

V usage is TRBV5-6 and J usage is TRBJ1-1, with D unclear. With 4 bases removed from V and 8 bases from J, the gap between germline ends came to 15 bases. Germline V gives CDR1 SGHDT, CDR2 YYEEEE. This CDR3 is 13 amino acids long. The CDR3 sequence is CASSPGGWSEAFF. CDR3 bases: TGTGCCAGCAGCCCCGGAGGTTGGTCCGAAGCTTTCTTT.

This sequence joins TRBV6-5 and TRBJ2-1; D perhaps matches TRBD2 (6 bases). Trimming stripped 8 bases from V and 1 base from J, with 9 bases between. The CDR3 length is 13 residues. Germline V CDR1 and CDR2: MNHEY, SVGAGI. The CDR3, as DNA: TGTGCCAGCCGGGACTTATCCTACAATGAGCAGTTCTTC. Translating gives CASRDLSYNEQFF.

The J gene is TRBJ1-1, the V gene TRBV28, with 9 bases matching TRBD1. The CDR3 extends over 16 amino acids. The germline V gene has CDR1 MDHEN and CDR2 SYDVKM. The ends lost 4 bases at V and 6 bases at J; junction bases unmatched: 12. The CDR3 region is CASSSAGTGFRAEAFF. The DNA of the CDR3 is TGTGCCAGCAGTTCAGCCGGGACAGGGTTTAGGGCTGAAGCTTTCTTT.

CDR3 in DNA: TGTGCCAGCAGTTTAATGTCGGGGATCTACGAGCAGTACTTC. This codes for CASSLMSGIYEQYF. This rearrangement joins TRBV28 to TRBJ2-7, with a possible D match to TRBD2 (5 bases). Deletions cut 2 bases from V and 3 bases from J, with 11 bases between. This CDR3 has 14 residues. Germline V lookup: CDR1 MDHEN, CDR2 SYDVKM.

This sequence joins TRBV28 and TRBJ1-5; 9 positions agree with TRBD1. The CDR3 totals 15 residues. The germline V gene has CDR1 MDHEN and CDR2 SYDVKM. Unmatched junction bases numbered 12, after V lost 10 bases and J lost 5 bases. CDR3 sequence reads: CATLTGGRDDQPQHF. The CDR3 region has the DNA TGTGCCACCCTGACAGGGGGAAGGGATGATCAGCCCCAGCATTTT.

J is TRBJ2-1 and V is TRBV7-6, with 9 nucleotides matching TRBD2. Germline V gene sequence: CDR1 SGHVS, CDR2 FNYEAQ. Trimming removed 1 base from V and 10 bases from J; junction bases left unmatched: 8. The CDR3 loop spans 15 amino acids. The CDR3 DNA reads as TGTGCCAGCAGCTTAGGGTCTACTAGCGGGTTAGAGCAGTTCTTC. This encodes CASSLGSTSGLEQFF.

This clone was picked up one time. V usage is TRBV10-3 and J usage is TRBJ2-7, with 9 positions matching TRBD1. Looked up from germline, CDR1 is ENHRY and CDR2 is SYGVKD. J lost 0 bases, V lost 5 bases, and 8 bases had no gene match. This CDR3 is 16 amino acids long. CDR3 in amino acids: CAISPVETGGSYEQYF. The CDR3, as DNA: TGTGCCATCAGTCCCGTTGAGACAGGGGGCTCCTACGAGCAGTACTTC.

The count of this clone is one. This chain links TRBV18 with TRBJ1-5; D might be TRBD1 (6 bases). Germline CDR1 KGHSH, CDR2 LQKENI. This CDR3 spans 14 amino acids. Trimming took off 4 bases at V and 4 bases at J, with 11 bases between the two ends. The CDR3 sequence: CASSLRGGNQPQHF. For the CDR3, the DNA is TGTGCCAGCTCACTCAGGGGTGGGAATCAGCCCCAGCATTTT.

The J gene is TRBJ1-6, the V gene TRBV27; 7 bases map to TRBD1. V shed 6 bases, J shed 6 bases, and the junction held 5 bases outside the gene matches. Germline CDR1 is MNHEY and CDR2 is SMNVEV (reference sequence). The CDR3 consists of 14 residues. The CDR3 here is CASSRDRANSPLHF. In DNA form, the CDR3 reads TGTGCCAGCAGCCGTGACAGGGCTAATTCACCCCTCCACTTT.

V gene TRBV11-2 combines with J gene TRBJ1-2, with D perhaps TRBD1 (6 bases). V was pared by 5 bases and J by 2 bases, with 18 bases between. The CDR3 extends over 16 amino acids. Germline values: CDR1 SGHAT, CDR2 FQNNGV. The CDR3 nucleotides read TGTGCCAGCAGCACCCTCAGGGGCCCACCCAACTATGGCTACACCTTC. This translates into CASSTLRGPPNYGYTF. The full variable domain, with the rest looked up from reference TRBV11-2 and TRBJ1-2, is EAGVAQSPRYKIIEKRQSVAFWCNPISGHATLYWYQQILGQGPKLLIQFQNNGVVDDSQLPKDRFSAERLKGVDSTLKIQPAKLEDSAVYLCASSTLRGPPNYGYTFGSGTRLTVV.

V usage is TRBV28 and J usage is TRBJ1-1, with a tentative D call TRBD1 (5 bases). The V and J ends lost 2 bases and 6 bases respectively, with 19 bases between them. Germline V lookup: CDR1 MDHEN, CDR2 SYDVKM. The CDR3 is 16 residues long. In DNA form, the CDR3 reads TGTGCCAGCAGTTTACTTCAAGGGGCCCTAGGGGCTGAAGCTTTCTTT. As protein: CASSLLQGALGAEAFF.

This clone was counted a few times. V gene TRBV9 combines with J gene TRBJ2-2; 8 bases are a match to TRBD1. J gave up 8 bases and V 4 bases, and 10 bases lay outside the gene matches. There are 15 residues in the CDR3. Germline V lookup: CDR1 SGDLS, CDR2 YYNGEE. CDR3 amino acids: CASSHGQGRSGELFF. CDR3 nucleotides: TGTGCCAGCAGCCACGGACAGGGACGGTCGGGGGAGCTGTTTTTT.

The chain recombines TRBV11-2 with TRBJ1-1; TRBD1 might be the D (6 bases). CDR1 is SGHAT, CDR2 FQNNGV, per germline. Between the trimmed V and J ends, which lost 7 bases and 1 base, there was a span of 19 bases. The CDR3 runs to 16 residues. CDR3 region: CASKSQPGQPNTEAFF. In DNA form, the CDR3 reads TGTGCCAGCAAAAGTCAACCGGGACAACCGAACACTGAAGCTTTCTTT.

This clone was seen once. The chain couples TRBV6-5 to TRBJ2-3; 8 nucleotides match TRBD2. CDR1 and CDR2 from the germline V gene are MNHEY and SVGAGI. The CDR3 runs to 15 residues. Germline trimming cut 4 bases from V and 6 bases from J; bases unmatched to any gene: 9. In DNA form, the CDR3 reads TGTGCCAGCAGTTCCAGGATAGCGGGGTCGGATACGCAGTATTTT. It is translated as CASSSRIAGSDTQYF.

The rearrangement uses TRBV5-8 and TRBJ1-2, with 11 bases that match TRBD1. This CDR3 has 16 amino acids. J was trimmed by 3 bases and V by 4 bases; bases with no gene match: 8. CDR1 and CDR2 (germline): SGHTS, YDEGEE. CDR3 sequence (DNA): TGTGCCAGCAGCCACGGACAGGGGGCGGGTTACTATGGCTACACCTTC. Amino acids: CASSHGQGAGYYGYTF.

DNA for the CDR3: TGTGCCAGCAGTTCCTCGGCGGGACGGGGGGACGGGACCCAGTACTTC. This translates into CASSSSAGRGDGTQYF. This rearrangement joins TRBV28 to TRBJ2-5; TRBD2 matches at 7 bases. Germline lookup yields CDR1 MDHEN and CDR2 SYDVKM. With V trimmed by 4 bases and J by 7 bases, 15 bases remained unmatched. This CDR3 has 16 amino acids. The full variable domain, with the rest looked up from reference TRBV28 and TRBJ2-5, is DVKVTQSSRYLVKRTGEKVFLECVQDMDHENMFWYRQDPGLGLRLIYFSYDVKMKEKGDIPEGYSVSREKKERFSLILESASTNQTSMYLCASSSSAGRGDGTQYFGPGTRLLVL.

V is TRBV7-9 and J is TRBJ1-4; possible D gene TRBD1, 5 bases. The CDR3 runs 14 residues. The germline V gene encodes CDR1 SEHNR and CDR2 FQNEAQ (reference sequence). V was shortened by 0 bases and J by 8 bases, with 10 bases between the two germline ends. CDR3 bases: TGTGCCAGCAGCTTAGCCAGGGATGAAGAAAAACTGTTTTTT. It is translated as CASSLARDEEKLFF.

V usage is TRBV29-1 and J usage is TRBJ1-3; 8 positions match TRBD1. This CDR3 is 12 amino acids long. Germline CDR1 and CDR2: SQVTM and ANQGSEA. V trimming: 7 bases; J trimming: 4 bases; junction bases outside the gene matches: 3. The DNA of the CDR3 is TGCAGCGCCTGGACAGGGGGAAACACCATATATTTT. This sequence encodes CSAWTGGNTIYF. The complete variable domain, with remaining parts taken from reference TRBV29-1 and TRBJ1-3, reads SAVISQKPSRDICQRGTSLTIQCQVDSQVTMMFWYRQQPGQSLTLIATANQGSEATYESGFVIDKFPISRPNLTFSTLTVSNMSPEDSSIYLCSAWTGGNTIYFGEGSWLTVV.

V gene TRBV7-9 combines with J gene TRBJ1-1; 7 bases line up with TRBD1. The CDR3 runs 14 residues. CDR1 SEHNR and CDR2 FQNEAQ come from the germline V gene (reference sequence). J was trimmed by 5 bases and V by 4 bases; bases with no gene match: 7. Here the CDR3 reads CASSYRDSETEAFF. CDR3 coding DNA: TGTGCCAGCAGCTACCGGGACAGCGAGACTGAAGCTTTCTTT.

This clone appeared a single time. The rearrangement links TRBV5-6 to TRBJ1-2; D might be TRBD1 (6 bases). Trimming removed 4 bases from V and 4 bases from J, with 17 bases in between. The CDR3 sequence is 15 residues long. Germline V gene sequence: CDR1 SGHDT, CDR2 YYEEEE. CDR3 bases: TGTGCCAGCAGCCCCGAGGGGGAGCTTCCCTATGGCTACACCTTC. This translates into CASSPEGELPYGYTF. The whole variable domain, filled in from reference TRBV5-6 and TRBJ1-2, reads DAGVTQSPTHLIKTRGQQVTLRCSPKSGHDTVSWYQQALGQGPQFIFQYYEEEERQRGNFPDRFSGHQFPNYSSELNVNALLLGDSALYLCASSPEGELPYGYTFGSGTRLTVV.